One and the same sample provided the 8 T cell receptor beta chains below, sequenced in a study of regulatory T cells in long-lasting Graves disease. Arm-PCR of CDR3 regions and iRepertoire HTBI primers were used to build TCR beta libraries. One entry per CDR3 protein results from TCRdb running MiXCR on the multiplex PCR reads. This repertoire shows fewer than 450,000 distinct CDR3 sequences, 20% to 30% found once; its top ten account for 26%. Time point meaning: persistent/refractory GD, antithyroid drugs over 5 years with positive TRAb. After RNA was extracted from PBMCs, the TCR library was made from it. The material sequenced was peripheral blood mononuclear cells (PBMCs), taken when the disease was refractory, from a patient treated with antithyroid drugs. The receptors were sampled from a female donor with Graves disease.

The rearrangement joins TRBV29-1 to TRBJ2-2; D perhaps matches TRBD1 (6 bases). V was shortened by 7 bases and J by 7 bases, with 7 bases between the two germline ends. CDR1 and CDR2 (germline): SQVTM, ANQGSEA. CDR3 length: 10 residues. CDR3 sequence (DNA): TGCAGCGCAGGGGACGGGGAGCTGTTTTTT. Translation gives CSAGDGELFF.

The chain links TRBV7-6 to TRBJ2-3, with 12 bases lining up with TRBD1. Germline V gene sequence: CDR1 SGHVS, CDR2 FNYEAQ. This CDR3 comprises 17 residues. V lost 1 base, J lost 4 bases, and 6 bases stayed unmatched. CDR3 sequence: CASSLEYGTGGSDTQYF. Here the CDR3 DNA reads TGTGCCAGCAGCTTAGAGTATGGGACAGGGGGCTCAGATACGCAGTATTTT.

CDR3 protein: CASTDSNQPQHF. CDR3 nucleotides: TGTGCCAGCACAGACAGCAATCAGCCCCAGCATTTT. The chain couples TRBV6-2 or TRBV6-3 to TRBJ1-5; D is unclear. V lost 7 bases, J lost 1 base, and 5 bases lay in between. The CDR3 has 12 amino acids. Germline-derived CDR1 and CDR2 are MNHEY and SVGEGT.

V is TRBV20-1 and J is TRBJ2-5; D unresolved. This CDR3 spans 15 amino acids. The germline gives CDR1 DFQATT, CDR2 SNEGSKA (reference sequence). V was clipped by 3 bases and J by 3 bases, with 17 bases between them. The CDR3 is CSASNPGRREETQYF. In DNA, the CDR3 is TGCAGTGCTAGTAACCCCGGCCGTCGGGAAGAGACCCAGTACTTC.

This clonotype was counted many times. The gene calls are TRBV2 and TRBJ2-2; perhaps TRBD1 as D (6 bases). The CDR3 runs 18 residues. Deletions cut 6 bases from V and 4 bases from J, with 24 bases between. Germline CDR1 reads SNHLY; CDR2 reads FYNNEI. CDR3 nucleotides: TGTGCCAGCAGCCTGACACAGGGAATCTCCGGCGTCACCGGGGAGCTGTTTTTT. Translating it yields CASSLTQGISGVTGELFF.

This clonotype was picked up many times. V is TRBV27 and J is TRBJ1-2; D perhaps matches TRBD1 (6 bases). The CDR3 runs 13 residues. V gave up 6 bases and J gave up 0 bases, with 8 bases separating them. Per the germline V gene, CDR1 is MNHEY and CDR2 is SMNVEV (reference sequence). CDR3 in amino acids: CASRKGANYGYTF. Here the CDR3 DNA reads TGTGCCAGCAGAAAGGGGGCTAACTATGGCTACACCTTC.

This clonotype was seen a handful of times. V gene TRBV29-1 combines with J gene TRBJ2-6; D gene uncertain. V dropped 6 bases and J dropped 4 bases, with 13 bases sitting between them. Germline V gene data show CDR1 as SQVTM and CDR2 as ANQGSEA. This CDR3 spans 14 amino acids. The CDR3 here is CSVRFYTGANVLTF. CDR3 sequence (DNA): TGCAGCGTCCGATTTTATACGGGGGCCAACGTCCTGACTTTC.

This clonotype was observed many times. The chain uses TRBV12-3 or TRBV12-4 and TRBJ2-5, with TRBD2 as a possible D gene (5 bases). This CDR3 has 18 residues. Trimming left V 3 bases short and J 2 bases short, with 22 bases between. As DNA, the CDR3 is TGTGCCAGCAGTTTTCAGCATGGGAGCGGAGCAGCACAAGAGACCCAGTACTTC. Amino acids: CASSFQHGSGAAQETQYF.